The 24 T cell receptor beta chains given below trace back to one sample, sequenced in a study of identical twins. MiXCR, run by TCRdb on the 5' RACE reads, gives a single entry per CDR3 protein. The sample holds 750,000 to 950,000 distinct CDR3 sequences, approximately 13% seen once. This sample was shared with a second study, whose subject was yellow fever vaccine responses in identical twins.

Sequenced sample: PBMCs. These receptor sequences come from a woman aged 18-29 years in good health.

This clonotype was seen a few times. The chain links TRBV21-1 to TRBJ2-2; the DNA was not compared with TRBD1, the D call given in the table. TRBV21-1 is termed a pseudogene. The CDR3 consists of 16 residues. The CDR3 protein is CASSKLGGSYTGELFF. The CDR3 nucleotides are TGTGCCAGCAGCAAACTAGGGGGCTCGTACACCGGGGAGCTGTTTTTT.

This clonotype has just a few counts. This chain uses TRBV5-6 with TRBJ2-5, with D possibly matching TRBD1 (6 bases). CDR3 length equals 14 residues. The V end was cut by 3 bases, the J end by 4 bases, with 13 bases between. Germline V lookup: CDR1 SGHDT, CDR2 YYEEEE. DNA for the CDR3: TGTGCCAGCAGCTCTACAGGGTGGGCAGAGACCCAGTACTTC. Its protein product is CASSSTGWAETQYF.

This clonotype was counted only a few times. The chain links TRBV12-3 or TRBV12-4 to TRBJ2-2; 8 bases line up with TRBD1. V trimming: 6 bases; J trimming: 5 bases; junction bases outside the gene matches: 8. The CDR3 spans 15 residues. CDR3 in amino acids: CASSTQGGGTGELFF. CDR3 nucleotide sequence: TGTGCCAGCAGCACACAGGGGGGAGGAACCGGGGAGCTGTTTTTT.

This sequence joins TRBV3-1 and TRBJ2-5, with no clear D. Germline lookup yields CDR1 LGHDT and CDR2 YNNKEL (reference sequence). The germline V and J ends were trimmed by 6 bases and 1 base, with 9 bases remaining between them. CDR3 length equals 13 residues. Here the CDR3 reads CASRRRIQETQYF. For the CDR3, the DNA is TGTGCCAGCAGACGAAGGATCCAAGAGACCCAGTACTTC.

Many counts were recorded for this clonotype. The V gene is TRBV10-3, the J gene TRBJ1-6, with 7 bases that match TRBD1. V was clipped by 5 bases and J by 7 bases; unmatched bases: 8. The CDR3 contains 15 residues. CDR1 and CDR2 from the germline V gene are ENHRY and SYGVKD. The CDR3 bases are TGTGCCATCAGTTCGGGACAGACTGACAATTCACCCCTCCACTTT. Translated, it gives CAISSGQTDNSPLHF.

The chain uses TRBV20-1 and TRBJ2-1; 7 bases agree with TRBD2. Germline CDR1 is DFQATT and CDR2 is SNEGSKA (reference sequence). Germline trimming cut 6 bases from V and 2 bases from J; bases unmatched to any gene: 10. The CDR3 length is 15 residues. The chain's CDR3 is CSAPRAGDPYNEQFF. The CDR3 DNA reads TGCAGTGCCCCCAGGGCGGGGGACCCCTACAATGAGCAGTTCTTC.

The chain uses TRBV4-1 and TRBJ1-5; TRBD1 matches 12 bases. V dropped 2 bases and J dropped 4; count of bases not matched to a gene: 6. Germline V gene data show CDR1 as MGHRA and CDR2 as YSYEKL. This CDR3 is 17 amino acids long. The CDR3 DNA reads TGCGCCAGCAGCCAATTTCGGGACAGGGGGCTTAATCAGCCCCAGCATTTT. Protein sequence: CASSQFRDRGLNQPQHF.

This clonotype was detected only a few times. The gene calls are TRBV3-1 and TRBJ2-1; 8 positions match TRBD2. J lost 7 bases, V lost 0 bases, and 11 bases had no gene match. Germline V gives CDR1 LGHDT, CDR2 YNNKEL (reference sequence). The CDR3 is 17 residues long. The CDR3 sequence is CASSQDTGERGKNEQFF. In DNA, the CDR3 is TGTGCCAGCAGCCAAGATACGGGGGAGCGGGGGAAAAATGAGCAGTTCTTC.

V and J are TRBV7-2 and TRBJ2-1; D is tentatively TRBD1 or TRBD2 (6 bases each). This CDR3 has 15 amino acids. The V gene lost 7 bases and the J gene lost 3 bases, with 16 bases spanning the gap. CDR1 is SGHTA, CDR2 FQGNSA, per germline. CDR3 nucleotides: TGTGCCAGCACCCTGAGGGGGGCCGGCTACAATGAGCAGTTCTTC. It yields the protein CASTLRGAGYNEQFF.

The chain recombines TRBV4-1 with TRBJ1-1; the D gene is possibly TRBD1 (6 bases). V lost 2 bases and J lost 1, with 11 bases in between. Germline V gene sequence: CDR1 MGHRA, CDR2 YSYEKL. There are 15 residues in the CDR3. CDR3: CASSQPQGRNTEAFF. The DNA of the CDR3 is TGCGCCAGCAGCCAACCGCAGGGGAGGAACACTGAAGCTTTCTTT.

The chain combines TRBV5-4 with TRBJ2-7, with 7 bases lining up with TRBD2. Germline trimming cut 0 bases from V and 0 bases from J; bases unmatched to any gene: 3. Germline V gene data show CDR1 as SGHNT and CDR2 as YYREEE (reference sequence). The CDR3 contains 15 residues. This CDR3 is CASSLVAGASYEQYF. For the CDR3, the DNA is TGTGCCAGCAGCTTGGTGGCGGGAGCCTCCTACGAGCAGTACTTC.

This clonotype was detected a few times. This chain joins TRBV5-5 and TRBJ2-1, with D possibly TRBD1 on 6 matching bases. From germline, CDR1 is SGHKS and CDR2 YYEKEE (reference sequence). The CDR3 contains 13 residues. V shed 3 bases and J shed 5 bases, with 9 bases lying between them. CDR3 DNA: TGTGCCAGCAGCTCGGACAGTAACAATGAGCAGTTCTTC. Residues: CASSSDSNNEQFF.

In this sample, this clonotype turned up a few times. V and J are TRBV12-3 or TRBV12-4 and TRBJ2-2; TRBD2 aligns across 8 bases. The junction had 6 bases not matched to a gene; V was cut back by 5 bases and J by 1 base. This CDR3 region has 16 residues. The CDR3 DNA reads TGTGCCAGCAGTCGCCCGGGACTAGTGAACACCGGGGAGCTGTTTTTT. Translation gives CASSRPGLVNTGELFF.

This chain uses TRBV10-3 with TRBJ1-4, with D tentatively TRBD1 (6 bases). Germline assignment: CDR1 ENHRY and CDR2 SYGVKD. This CDR3 comprises 13 residues. V gave up 4 bases and J gave up 8 bases, with 11 bases separating them. The CDR3 loop is CAISAQGREKLFF. For the CDR3, the DNA is TGTGCCATCAGTGCACAGGGTCGGGAAAAACTGTTTTTT.

V usage is TRBV2 and J usage is TRBJ2-5; D not resolved. Deletions cut 3 bases from V and 2 bases from J, with 16 bases between. Germline V CDR1 and CDR2: SNHLY, FYNNEI. The CDR3 runs 16 residues. DNA for the CDR3: TGTGCCAGCAGTGATGTATTAGCTGGCGCACAAGAGACCCAGTACTTC. Encoded protein: CASSDVLAGAQETQYF.

In this sample, this clonotype turned up a few times. The chain carries TRBV28 and TRBJ2-3, with TRBD2 as a possible D gene (5 bases). Trimming stripped 4 bases from V and 1 base from J, with 15 bases between. CDR1 and CDR2 (germline): MDHEN, SYDVKM. The CDR3 spans 16 residues. The CDR3 DNA follows: TGTGCCAGCAGTTCTCGGGGTGGACCGGGCACAGATACGCAGTATTTT. It codes for CASSSRGGPGTDTQYF.

In its sample, this clonotype was seen a few times. V is TRBV3-1 and J is TRBJ1-5; no clear D gene. CDR3 length equals 16 residues. V was pared by 3 bases and J by 0 bases, with 12 bases between. Germline V gene sequence: CDR1 LGHDT, CDR2 YNNKEL (reference sequence). The CDR3 loop is CASSQGDTYSNQPQHF. The CDR3 DNA sequence: TGTGCCAGCAGCCAGGGAGACACTTATAGCAATCAGCCCCAGCATTTT.

This clonotype was seen only a few times. The rearrangement links TRBV5-1 to TRBJ2-1; 8 bases line up with TRBD1. From germline, CDR1 is SGHRS and CDR2 YFSETQ. V was clipped by 9 bases and J by 5 bases; unmatched bases: 10. The CDR3 length is 14 residues. The chain's CDR3 is CATTQGALNNEQFF. CDR3 in DNA: TGCGCCACCACGCAGGGGGCCCTAAACAATGAGCAGTTCTTC.

In regard to this clonotype: A much bigger clone sits one base away, suggesting this may be a read error. The rearrangement joins TRBV9 to TRBJ2-1, with 13 bases aligning to TRBD2. The CDR3 is 17 amino acids. Germline CDR1 is SGDLS and CDR2 is YYNGEE. The CDR3 DNA reads TGTGCCAGCAGCCCTCGGACTAGCGGGAGCTCCTACAATGGGCAGTTCTTC. Protein product: CASSPRTSGSSYNGQFF. The full variable domain, its missing parts supplied by reference TRBV9 and TRBJ2-1, is DSGVTQTPKHLITATGQRVTLRCSPRSGDLSVYWYQQSLDQGLQFLIQYYNGEERAKGNILERFSAQQFPDLHSELNLSSLELGDSALYFCASSPRTSGSSYNGQFFGPGTRLTVL.

This clonotype has a handful of counts. The chain links TRBV6-5 to TRBJ2-3; 7 bases fit TRBD2. There are 17 residues in the CDR3. Germline CDR1 reads MNHEY; CDR2 reads SVGAGI. V shed 4 bases, J shed 5 bases, and the junction held 15 bases outside the gene matches. CDR3 sequence reads: CASSSSLREGQGDTQYF. The CDR3 nucleotides are TGTGCCAGCAGTTCCTCTTTGAGGGAGGGCCAAGGAGATACGCAGTATTTT.

This chain uses TRBV7-3 with TRBJ2-5; D may correspond to TRBD1 or TRBD2 (5 bases each). The germline V and J ends were trimmed by 2 bases and 4 bases, with 14 bases remaining between them. The CDR3 is 15 residues long. From germline, CDR1 is SGHTA and CDR2 FQGTGA. DNA for the CDR3: TGTGCCAGCAGCTTATCATCCTCCGGGACAGAGACCCAGTACTTC. Translation: CASSLSSSGTETQYF.

This chain joins TRBV2 and TRBJ2-5; 8 nucleotides align to TRBD1. Germline-derived CDR1 and CDR2 are SNHLY and FYNNEI. The CDR3 is made up of 12 amino acids. The V gene end was trimmed by 10 bases and the J gene end by 5 bases; junction bases not matched to a gene: 6. This CDR3 reads CAIDRGGETQYF. In DNA form, the CDR3 reads TGTGCCATAGACAGGGGAGGTGAGACCCAGTACTTC.

The rearrangement joins TRBV6-5 to TRBJ1-5; no reliable D call. V gave up 2 bases and J gave up 2 bases, with 10 bases separating them. The CDR3 runs to 15 residues. Germline CDR1 MNHEY, CDR2 SVGAGI. CDR3 region: CASSYRPYGNQPQHF. The CDR3 DNA reads TGTGCCAGCAGTTACCGTCCGTATGGCAATCAGCCCCAGCATTTT.

This clonotype occurred a few times. The chain is built from TRBV20-1 and TRBJ2-7; TRBD1 matches 9 bases. This CDR3 is 13 amino acids long. The V and J ends lost 4 bases and 4 bases, in that order; junction bases with no gene match: 5. Germline V gives CDR1 DFQATT, CDR2 SNEGSKA (reference sequence). The CDR3 nucleotides are TGCAGTGCTAACCGGGACAGGGAGTACGAGCAGTACTTC. Translating it yields CSANRDREYEQYF.